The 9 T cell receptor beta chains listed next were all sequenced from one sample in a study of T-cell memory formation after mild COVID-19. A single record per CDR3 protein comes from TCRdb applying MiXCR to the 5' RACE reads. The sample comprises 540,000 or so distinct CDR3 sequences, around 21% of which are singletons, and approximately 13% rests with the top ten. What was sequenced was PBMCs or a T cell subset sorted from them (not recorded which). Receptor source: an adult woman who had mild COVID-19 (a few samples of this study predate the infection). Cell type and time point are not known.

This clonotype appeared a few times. The CDR3 nucleotides are TGTGCCAGCAGTTTAACCCCAAGAGGTGTCACTGAAGCTTTCTTT. Its translation is CASSLTPRGVTEAFF. The chain couples TRBV27 to TRBJ1-1; D gene unclear. There are 15 residues in the CDR3. CDR1 is MNHEY, CDR2 SMNVEV, per germline (reference sequence). V was clipped by 2 bases and J by 4 bases, with 14 bases between them.

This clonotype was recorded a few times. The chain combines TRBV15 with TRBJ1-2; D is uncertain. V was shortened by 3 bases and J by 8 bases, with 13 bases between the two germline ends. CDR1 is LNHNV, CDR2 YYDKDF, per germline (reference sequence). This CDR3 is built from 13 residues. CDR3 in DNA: TGTGCCACCAGCAGGGCTACCCTGGGCGGCTACACCTTC. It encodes CATSRATLGGYTF.

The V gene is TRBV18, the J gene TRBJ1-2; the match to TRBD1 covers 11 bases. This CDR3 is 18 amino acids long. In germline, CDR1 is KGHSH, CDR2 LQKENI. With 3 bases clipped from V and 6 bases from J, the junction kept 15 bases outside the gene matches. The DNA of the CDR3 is TGTGCCAGCTCACCCTCGAGGACAGGGGGCGTAGGGGAGGATGGCTACACCTTC. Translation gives CASSPSRTGGVGEDGYTF. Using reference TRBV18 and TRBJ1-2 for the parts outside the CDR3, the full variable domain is NAGVMQNPRHLVRRRGQEARLRCSPMKGHSHVYWYRQLPEEGLKFMVYLQKENIIDESGMPKERFSAEFPKEGPSILRIQQVVRGDSAAYFCASSPSRTGGVGEDGYTFGSGTRLTVV.

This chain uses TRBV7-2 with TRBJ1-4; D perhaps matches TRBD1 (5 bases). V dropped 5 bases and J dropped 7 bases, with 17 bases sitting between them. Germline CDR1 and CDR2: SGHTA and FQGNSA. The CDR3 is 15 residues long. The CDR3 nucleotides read TGTGCCAGCAGCACGCCCAGGGACGGGATTGAAAAACTGTTTTTT. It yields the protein CASSTPRDGIEKLFF.

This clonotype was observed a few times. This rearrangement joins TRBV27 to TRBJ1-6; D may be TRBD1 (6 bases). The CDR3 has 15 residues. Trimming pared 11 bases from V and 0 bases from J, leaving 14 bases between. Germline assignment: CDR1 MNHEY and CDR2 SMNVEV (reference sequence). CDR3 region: CASRGERSYNSPLHF. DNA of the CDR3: TGTGCCTCAAGGGGGGAACGCTCCTATAATTCACCCCTCCACTTT.

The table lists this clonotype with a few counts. CDR3 in amino acids: CASSVEARREEAFF. CDR3 nucleotide sequence: TGTGCCAGCAGCGTAGAAGCGCGTCGTGAGGAAGCTTTCTTT. The chain is built from TRBV9 and TRBJ1-1; unclear D gene. Trimming left V 0 bases short and J 8 bases short, with 14 bases between. Looked up from germline, CDR1 is SGDLS and CDR2 is YYNGEE. This CDR3 has 14 amino acids. Using reference TRBV9 and TRBJ1-1 for the parts outside the CDR3, the full variable domain is DSGVTQTPKHLITATGQRVTLRCSPRSGDLSVYWYQQSLDQGLQFLIQYYNGEERAKGNILERFSAQQFPDLHSELNLSSLELGDSALYFCASSVEARREEAFFGQGTRLTVV.

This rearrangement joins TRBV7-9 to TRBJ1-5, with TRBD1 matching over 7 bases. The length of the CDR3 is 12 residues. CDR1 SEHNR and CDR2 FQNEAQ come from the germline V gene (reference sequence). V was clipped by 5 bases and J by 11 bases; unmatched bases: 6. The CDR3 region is CASSHTGEAQHF. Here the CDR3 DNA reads TGTGCCAGCAGCCATACAGGGGAGGCCCAGCATTTT.

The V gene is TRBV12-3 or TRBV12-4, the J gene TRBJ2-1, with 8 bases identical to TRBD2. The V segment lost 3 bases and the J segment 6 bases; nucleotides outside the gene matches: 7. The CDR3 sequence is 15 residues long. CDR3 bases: TGTGCCAGCAGTTTCTTGGGACTAGGGTCCAATGAGCAGTTCTTC. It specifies CASSFLGLGSNEQFF.

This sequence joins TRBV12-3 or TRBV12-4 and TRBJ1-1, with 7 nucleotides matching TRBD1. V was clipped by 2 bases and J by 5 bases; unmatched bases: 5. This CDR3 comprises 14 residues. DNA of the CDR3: TGTGCCAGCAGTTTAAGTTGGACAGGAACTGAAGCTTTCTTT. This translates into CASSLSWTGTEAFF.